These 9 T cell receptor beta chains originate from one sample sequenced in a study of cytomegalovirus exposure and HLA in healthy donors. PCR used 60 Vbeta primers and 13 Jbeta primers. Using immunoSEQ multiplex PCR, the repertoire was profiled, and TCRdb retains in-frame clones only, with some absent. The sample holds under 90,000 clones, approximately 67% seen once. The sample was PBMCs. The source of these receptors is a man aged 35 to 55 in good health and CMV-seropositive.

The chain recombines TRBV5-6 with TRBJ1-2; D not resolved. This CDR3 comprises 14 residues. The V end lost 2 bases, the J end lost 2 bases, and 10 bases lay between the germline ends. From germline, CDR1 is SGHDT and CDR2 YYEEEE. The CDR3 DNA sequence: TGTGCCAGCAGCTTCATCGCAGTGAACTATGGCTACACCTTC. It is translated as CASSFIAVNYGYTF.

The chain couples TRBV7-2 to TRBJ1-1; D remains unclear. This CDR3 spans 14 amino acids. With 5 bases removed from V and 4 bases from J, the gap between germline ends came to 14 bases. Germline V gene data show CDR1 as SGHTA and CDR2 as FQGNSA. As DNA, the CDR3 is TGTGCCAGCAGCCACGGGGAGAGGATCACTGAAGCTTTCTTT. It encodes CASSHGERITEAFF.

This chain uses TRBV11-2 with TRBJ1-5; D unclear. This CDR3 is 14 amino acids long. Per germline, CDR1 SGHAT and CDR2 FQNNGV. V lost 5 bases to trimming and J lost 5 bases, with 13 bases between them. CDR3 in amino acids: CASSPSPGYQPQHF. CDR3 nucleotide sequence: TGTGCCAGCAGCCCCTCGCCGGGGTATCAGCCCCAGCATTTT.

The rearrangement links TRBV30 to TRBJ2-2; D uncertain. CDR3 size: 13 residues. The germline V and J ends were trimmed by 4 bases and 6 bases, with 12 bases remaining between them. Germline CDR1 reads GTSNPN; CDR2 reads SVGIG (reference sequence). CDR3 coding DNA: TGTGCCTGGACCTCCGAGCAGGCCGGGGAGCTGTTTTTT. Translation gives CAWTSEQAGELFF.

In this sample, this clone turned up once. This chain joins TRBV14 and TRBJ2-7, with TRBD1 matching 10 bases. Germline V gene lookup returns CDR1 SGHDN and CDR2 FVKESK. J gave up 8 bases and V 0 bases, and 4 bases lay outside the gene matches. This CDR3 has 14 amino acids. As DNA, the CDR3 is TGTGCCAGCAGCCAAGAGGGACAGGGGACTCAGCAGTACTTC. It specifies CASSQEGQGTQQYF.

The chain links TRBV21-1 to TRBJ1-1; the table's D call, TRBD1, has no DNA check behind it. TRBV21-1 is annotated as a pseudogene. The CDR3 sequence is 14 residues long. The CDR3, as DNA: TGTGCCAGCACCTCCAGGGCGGTTAACACTGAAGCTTTCTTT. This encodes CASTSRAVNTEAFF.

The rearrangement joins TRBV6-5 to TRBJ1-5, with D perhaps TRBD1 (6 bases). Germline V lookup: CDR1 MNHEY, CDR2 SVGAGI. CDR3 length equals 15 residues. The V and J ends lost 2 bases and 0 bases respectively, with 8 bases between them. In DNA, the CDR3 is TGTGCCAGCAGTTACCAGGGGAATAGCAATCAGCCCCAGCATTTT. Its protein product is CASSYQGNSNQPQHF.

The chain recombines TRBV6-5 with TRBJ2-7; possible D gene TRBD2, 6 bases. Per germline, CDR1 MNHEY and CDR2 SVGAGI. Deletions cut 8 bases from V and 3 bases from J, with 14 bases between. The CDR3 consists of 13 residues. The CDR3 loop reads CASGRGLSYEQYF. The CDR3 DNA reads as TGTGCCAGCGGAAGGGGACTCAGCTACGAGCAGTACTTC.

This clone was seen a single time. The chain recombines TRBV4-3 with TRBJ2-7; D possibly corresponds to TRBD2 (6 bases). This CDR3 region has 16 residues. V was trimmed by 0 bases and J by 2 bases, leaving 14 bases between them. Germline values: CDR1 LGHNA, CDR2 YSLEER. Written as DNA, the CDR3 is TGCGCCAGCAGCCAAGATTACGGGGGATCGCCCTACGAGCAGTACTTC. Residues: CASSQDYGGSPYEQYF.